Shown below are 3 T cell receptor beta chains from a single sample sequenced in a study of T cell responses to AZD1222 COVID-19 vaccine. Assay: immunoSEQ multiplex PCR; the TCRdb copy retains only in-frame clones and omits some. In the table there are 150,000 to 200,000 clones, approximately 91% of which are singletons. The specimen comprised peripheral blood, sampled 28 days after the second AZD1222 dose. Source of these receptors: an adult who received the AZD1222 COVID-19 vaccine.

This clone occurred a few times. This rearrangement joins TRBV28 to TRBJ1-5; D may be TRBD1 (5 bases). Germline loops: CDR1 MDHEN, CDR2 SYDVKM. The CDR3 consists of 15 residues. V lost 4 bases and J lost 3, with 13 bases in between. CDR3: CASSSSGVHNQPQHF. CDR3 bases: TGTGCCAGCAGTTCGTCGGGGGTCCACAATCAGCCCCAGCATTTT.

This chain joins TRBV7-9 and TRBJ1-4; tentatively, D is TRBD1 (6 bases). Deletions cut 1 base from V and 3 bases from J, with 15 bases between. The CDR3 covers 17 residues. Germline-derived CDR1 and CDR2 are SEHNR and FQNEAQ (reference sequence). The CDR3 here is CASSLVGYREANEKLFF. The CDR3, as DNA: TGTGCCAGCAGCTTAGTGGGGTACAGGGAAGCTAATGAAAAACTGTTTTTT.

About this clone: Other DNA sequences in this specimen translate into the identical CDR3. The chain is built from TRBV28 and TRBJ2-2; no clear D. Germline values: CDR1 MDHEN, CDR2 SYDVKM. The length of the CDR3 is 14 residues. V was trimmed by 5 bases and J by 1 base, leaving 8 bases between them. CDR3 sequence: CASSVPRNTGELFF. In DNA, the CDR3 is TGTGCCAGCAGTGTCCCGAGGAACACCGGGGAGCTGTTTTTT.